Presented here are 9 T cell receptor beta chains from one specimen sequenced in a study of blood T cell repertoires in COVID-19. Here immunoSEQ multiplex PCR was the method, and the copy in TCRdb shows in-frame clones only, minus some. The sample lists hundreds of thousands of clones; about 90% were seen once. Sequenced: peripheral blood. The receptors shown here come from a woman aged 45-59 years with COVID-19, enrolled during active disease.

There are a few counts of this clone. The chain uses TRBV10-3 and TRBJ1-5; D perhaps matches TRBD1 (5 bases). Germline assignment: CDR1 ENHRY and CDR2 SYGVKD. Trimming stripped 7 bases from V and 4 bases from J, with 11 bases between. This CDR3 contains 13 residues. The CDR3 DNA is TGTGCCATCACAGGACATCTGAATCAGCCCCAGCATTTT. It is translated as CAITGHLNQPQHF.

The gene calls are TRBV7-6 and TRBJ1-5; tentative D call: TRBD1 (5 bases). V dropped 1 base and J dropped 9 bases, with 16 bases sitting between them. This CDR3 is 15 amino acids long. Germline assignment: CDR1 SGHVS and CDR2 FNYEAQ. CDR3 nucleotides: TGTGCCAGCAGCTTAGAAGGAGTGGGGGGATGGCCCCAGCATTTT. This codes for CASSLEGVGGWPQHF.

This clone was observed a few times. V usage is TRBV7-2 and J usage is TRBJ2-1; D gene uncertain. Germline V CDR1 and CDR2: SGHTA, FQGNSA. Trimming took off 5 bases at V and 4 bases at J, with 12 bases between the two ends. The CDR3 spans 14 residues. CDR3 sequence: CASSKSKLYNEQFF. As DNA, the CDR3 is TGTGCCAGCAGCAAATCGAAACTTTACAATGAGCAGTTCTTC.

In this sample, this clone turned up once. CDR3 loop: CASRLPGLYSNEQFF. The CDR3 region has the DNA TGCGCCAGCAGGCTTCCGGGACTATATTCCAATGAGCAGTTCTTC. The chain carries TRBV10-2 and TRBJ2-1; 7 bases are a match to TRBD2. This CDR3 region has 15 residues. Germline lookup yields CDR1 WSHSY and CDR2 SAAADI. Trimming took 6 bases from V and 6 from J; bases not matched to a gene: 11.

The chain carries TRBV19 and TRBJ2-2; no clear D. This CDR3 spans 14 amino acids. CDR1 LNHDA and CDR2 SQIVND come from the germline V gene (reference sequence). Trimming stripped 5 bases from V and 5 bases from J, with 12 bases between. The CDR3 sequence: CASSHGTMTGELFF. DNA for the CDR3: TGTGCCAGTAGTCACGGTACTATGACCGGGGAGCTGTTTTTT. The whole variable domain, remainder taken from reference TRBV19 and TRBJ2-2, is DGGITQSPKYLFRKEGQNVTLSCEQNLNHDAMYWYRQDPGQGLRLIYYSQIVNDFQKGDIAEGYSVSREKKESFPLTVTSAQKNPTAFYLCASSHGTMTGELFFGEGSRLTVL.

This clone was observed a handful of times. V gene TRBV19 combines with J gene TRBJ2-7; 8 bases map to TRBD1. Germline CDR1 LNHDA, CDR2 SQIVND (reference sequence). This CDR3 has 15 amino acids. With 4 bases clipped from V and 4 bases from J, the junction kept 9 bases outside the gene matches. The CDR3 DNA reads as TGTGCCAGTAGTACGTACGACAGGGGAACTTACGAGCAGTACTTC. Residues: CASSTYDRGTYEQYF.

The chain recombines TRBV2 with TRBJ2-7; 9 positions match TRBD1. The CDR3 has 16 amino acids. Germline loops: CDR1 SNHLY, CDR2 FYNNEI. V was pared by 1 base and J by 2 bases, with 6 bases of the junction left unmatched. CDR3 DNA sequence: TGTGCCAGCAGTGAAGGGACAGGGGTTGGGGCCTACGAGCAGTACTTC. This encodes CASSEGTGVGAYEQYF.

This clone was seen only a few times. V and J are TRBV3-1 (or the pseudogene TRBV3-2) and TRBJ1-6, with TRBD1 identical over 8 bases. The CDR3 has 14 residues. In germline, CDR1 is LGHDT, CDR2 YNNKEL (reference sequence). V lost 5 bases, J lost 10 bases, and 7 bases stayed unmatched. CDR3 nucleotide sequence: TGTGCCAGCAGCGGACAGGGAGTCGGGTCACCCCTCCACTTT. It codes for CASSGQGVGSPLHF.

Here the CDR3 reads CASSLEAGRKNSPLHF. Here the CDR3 DNA reads TGTGCCAGCAGCTTGGAGGCGGGAAGAAAGAATAGTCCCCTCCACTTT. V usage is TRBV5-6 and J usage is TRBJ1-6; D call uncertain. The germline V gene has CDR1 SGHDT and CDR2 YYEEEE. CDR3 size: 16 residues. The V end was cut by 0 bases, the J end by 13 bases, with 20 bases between.